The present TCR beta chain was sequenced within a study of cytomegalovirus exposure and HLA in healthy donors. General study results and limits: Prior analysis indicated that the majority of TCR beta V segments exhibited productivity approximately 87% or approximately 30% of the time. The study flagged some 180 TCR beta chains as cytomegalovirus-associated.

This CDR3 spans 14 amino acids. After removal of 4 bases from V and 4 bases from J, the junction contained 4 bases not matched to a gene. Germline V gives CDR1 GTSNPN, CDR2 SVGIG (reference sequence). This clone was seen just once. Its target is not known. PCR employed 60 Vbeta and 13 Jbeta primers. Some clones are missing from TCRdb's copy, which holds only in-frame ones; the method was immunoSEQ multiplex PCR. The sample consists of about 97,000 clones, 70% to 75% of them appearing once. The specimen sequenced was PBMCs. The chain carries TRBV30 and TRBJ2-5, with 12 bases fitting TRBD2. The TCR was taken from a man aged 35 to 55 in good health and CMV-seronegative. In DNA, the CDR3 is TGTGCCTGGACCTCTAGCGGGGGGGGAGAGACCCAGTACTTC. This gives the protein CAWTSSGGGETQYF. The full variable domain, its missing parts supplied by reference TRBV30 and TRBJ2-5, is SQTIHQWPATLVQPVGSPLSLECTVEGTSNPNLYWYRQAAGRGLQLLFYSVGIGQISSEVPQNLSASRPQDRQFILSSKKLLLSDSGFYLCAWTSSGGGETQYFGPGTRLLVL.